Given below is one TCR beta chain in context. Its target is unknown. This sample stems from a study of T cell repertoires in cytomegalovirus infection. TCRdb processed the reads anew with MiXCR; each CDR3 protein has one entry. The data contain under 850,000 distinct CDR3 sequences, around a third of them singletons. The length of the CDR3 is 17 residues. V lost 5 bases and J 0 bases, leaving 13 bases between the germline ends. Germline V lookup: CDR1 KGHDR, CDR2 SFDVKD. The chain is built from TRBV24-1 and TRBJ2-6, with TRBD1 as a possible D gene (5 bases). The sample was cultured PBMCs, taken from culture after CMV antigen stimulation. This receptor was taken from a human donor in good health (CMV status not recorded). Some clones in this sample may be carry-over from other donors' samples. The CDR3 DNA follows: TGTGCCACCAGTGGGCAGGGAAACCCCTCTGGGGCCAACGTCCTGACTTTC. It is translated as CATSGQGNPSGANVLTF.